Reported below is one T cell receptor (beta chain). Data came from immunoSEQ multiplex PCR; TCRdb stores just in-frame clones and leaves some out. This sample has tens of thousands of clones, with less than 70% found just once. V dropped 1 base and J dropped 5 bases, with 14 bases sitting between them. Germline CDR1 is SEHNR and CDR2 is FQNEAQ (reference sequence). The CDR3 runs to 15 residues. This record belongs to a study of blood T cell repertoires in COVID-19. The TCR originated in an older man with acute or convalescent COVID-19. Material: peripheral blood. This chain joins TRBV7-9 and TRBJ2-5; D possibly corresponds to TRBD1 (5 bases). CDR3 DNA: TGTGCCAGCAGCTTAGTGTTGGGGCAGGGCGAGACCCAGTACTTC. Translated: CASSLVLGQGETQYF.